This TCR beta chain was sequenced in a study of T cells expressing NK-cell markers. On the study more broadly: Eight donors were sequenced, of whom seven were HCMV-seropositive, while the remaining one was HCMV-seronegative.

The V gene's germline CDR1 is SEHNR and CDR2 FQNEAQ (reference sequence). This CDR3 spans 11 amino acids. From its re-call of the 5' RACE reads, TCRdb lists each CDR3 protein once, without DNA. With more than 400,000 distinct CDR3 sequences in the sample, the ten largest clones hold 7.3%. The receptor's source is a woman between 18 and 75 years old in good health. The sequenced sample consisted of blood T cells: a sorted CD56 or NKG2C T cell subset, CD4+ or CD8+ T cells, or bulk PBMC T cells (not recorded which). V gene TRBV7-9 combines with J gene TRBJ2-7. The CDR3 sequence is CASSRYDEQYF.